The clone carrying this T cell receptor beta chain was detected only a few times. Antigen specificity is unknown. Looked up from germline, CDR1 is MDHEN and CDR2 is SYDVKM. This CDR3 is 15 amino acids long. V was clipped by 1 base and J by 6 bases, with 15 bases between them. Expressed TCRB transcripts were sequenced because the entire RNA isolate underwent reverse transcription. Repertoires were generated with immunoSEQ multiplex PCR, while TCRdb's copy carries only in-frame clones and drops some. The profile shows roughly 500,000 clones, about 30% of them singletons. The record originates from a study of beta chain features in type 1 diabetes. Study background: Patients did not differ from healthy donors in age, gender or cell yield. Sorted cells, around 100 million in number, were examined across all samples. Findings and limits, study-wide: PCR might preferentially amplify shorter templates, equally in patients and controls.

This receptor was taken from a man between 18 and 35 years old in good health. The sample taken for sequencing was naive CD4+ T cells from blood. The chain uses TRBV28 and TRBJ2-5; D may be TRBD1 (7 bases). CDR3: CASSLFETGRKTQYF. The CDR3, as DNA: TGTGCCAGCAGTTTATTTGAGACAGGGAGGAAGACCCAGTACTTC. The entire variable domain, with the rest obtained from reference TRBV28 and TRBJ2-5, is as follows: DVKVTQSSRYLVKRTGEKVFLECVQDMDHENMFWYRQDPGLGLRLIYFSYDVKMKEKGDIPEGYSVSREKKERFSLILESASTNQTSMYLCASSLFETGRKTQYFGPGTRLLVL.